This T cell receptor (beta chain) was retrieved from a study of cytotoxic CD8 clonotypes in ibrutinib-treated CLL. Study-wide results and limits: Increased clonality at ibrutinib response gave way to a return toward baseline at progression. Stable or contracted on treatment, public clonotypes were also uncommon. Clonality at baseline surpassed age-matched healthy donors and tracked circulating CD8+ T-cell counts.

Comment on this clone: Its specificity is not known.

Only in-frame clones appear in the TCRdb table, and some are missing; sequencing was by immunoSEQ multiplex PCR. The sample contains 300,000 to 350,000 clones, around four fifths of which appear only once. This CDR3 region has 14 residues. V was trimmed by 0 bases and J by 6 bases, leaving 8 bases between them. Germline V CDR1 and CDR2: ENHRY, SYGVKD. This specimen consisted of PBMCs, obtained before ibrutinib treatment. The clonotype originates from a human donor with chronic lymphocytic leukemia. This chain connects TRBV10-3 to TRBJ2-2; D is uncertain. The CDR3 DNA reads TGTGCCATCAGTGAGTCGAGGATAGCCGGGGAGCTGTTTTTT. Its translation is CAISESRIAGELFF.